This T cell receptor beta chain was documented in a study of blood T cell repertoires in COVID-19. Study in general: Sites in the United States, Italy and Spain provided acute and convalescent COVID-19 samples. PBMCs, B-cell-depleted T cells, or T cells provided the cDNA or gDNA that made up the material.

The authors' processing: Amplification with reference gene primers provided the estimates of nucleated cell counts. Method: immunoSEQ multiplex PCR; TCRdb's copy keeps in-frame clones and lacks some. The DNA was the basis for D and trimming; V, J and clone size are from that table. The table has approximately 100,000 clones, roughly 87% seen once; the top ten hold roughly 5.4%. V lost 0 bases to trimming and J lost 8 bases, with 5 bases between them. CDR1 and CDR2 from the germline V gene are SGHKS and YYEKEE (reference sequence). The CDR3 length is 12 residues. The sequencing input was peripheral blood. The receptor's source is a woman aged 80 or over with active COVID-19. The chain joins TRBV5-5 to TRBJ1-4; D remains ambiguous. As DNA, the CDR3 is TGTGCCAGCAGCTTGGACTGGGAAAAACTGTTTTTT. Translated: CASSLDWEKLFF.